The next 21 T cell receptor beta chains were all read from a single sample in a study of human T cells and chemical hapten exposure. The time point here: pre-sensitization, week 0. Treatment in this sample: therapeutic diphenylcyclopropenone sensitization with weekly scalp DPC. Using its own MiXCR run on the RACE reads, TCRdb lists one record per CDR3 protein. The table shows around 92,000 distinct CDR3 sequences, with 11% occurring only once. Sequencing used whole blood, obtained in connection with sensitization to the hapten diphenylcyclopropenone (DPC). The receptor source for this set is a woman aged 55-70 years with alopecia areata. Some clones in this sample may be carry-over from other donors' samples.

In this sample, this clonotype turned up a few times. The V and J genes are TRBV29-1 and TRBJ2-5; 9 nucleotides align to TRBD2. Germline values: CDR1 SQVTM, CDR2 ANQGSEA. Trimming took 2 bases from V and 2 from J; bases not matched to a gene: 6. The CDR3 sequence is 15 residues long. CDR3 in DNA: TGCAGCGTTGAATTGCTAGCGGGGATGCAAGAGACCCAGTACTTC. This gives the protein CSVELLAGMQETQYF.

This clonotype came up many times. This chain joins TRBV20-1 and TRBJ2-7; D call uncertain. V lost 1 base, J lost 0 bases, and 16 bases lay in between. This CDR3 is 16 amino acids long. The V gene's germline CDR1 is DFQATT and CDR2 SNEGSKA (reference sequence). The CDR3 region is CSARARDLRISYEQYF. DNA of the CDR3: TGCAGTGCTAGAGCTAGAGACTTGCGGATCTCCTACGAGCAGTACTTC.

This clonotype was detected a few times. The chain joins TRBV4-2 to TRBJ2-1, with 8 bases lining up with TRBD1. The CDR3 runs 15 residues. Trimming cost V 4 bases and J 7 bases; bases outside gene matches: 9. CDR1 and CDR2 from the germline V gene are LGHNA and YNFKEQ. The CDR3: CASSLSGQGTNEQFF. The CDR3 coding sequence is TGTGCCAGCAGCCTCAGCGGACAGGGCACAAATGAGCAGTTCTTC.

The chain uses TRBV4-1 and TRBJ2-3; the D call may be TRBD1 or TRBD2 (7 bases each). CDR1 and CDR2 from the germline V gene are MGHRA and YSYEKL. The V and J ends lost 6 bases and 0 bases respectively, with 22 bases between them. This CDR3 region has 18 residues. CDR3 nucleotide sequence: TGCGCCAGCAGAGCCAAGGGGCCAGGGGGGGTTAGCACAGATACGCAGTATTTT. The encoded protein is CASRAKGPGGVSTDTQYF.

V usage is TRBV5-4 and J usage is TRBJ1-2, with D tentatively TRBD1 (5 bases). Germline lookup yields CDR1 SGHNT and CDR2 YYREEE (reference sequence). Trimming removed 4 bases at V and 0 bases at J, with 13 bases between. This CDR3 has 15 amino acids. The CDR3 bases are TGTGCCAGCAGCCCGGGGACGTTTACTAACTATGGCTACACCTTC. Translated, it gives CASSPGTFTNYGYTF.

The chain employs TRBV27 and TRBJ1-1; D is unclear. The CDR3 length is 14 residues. V gave up 10 bases and J gave up 4 bases, with 19 bases separating them. Germline V gives CDR1 MNHEY, CDR2 SMNVEV (reference sequence). CDR3 sequence: CATMAGRWSTEAFF. CDR3 nucleotide sequence: TGTGCCACCATGGCCGGGAGGTGGAGCACTGAAGCTTTCTTT.

This clonotype showed up many times. The chain employs TRBV4-1 and TRBJ1-1; TRBD1 is a possible D gene (5 bases). The ends were cut back, 1 base at V and 8 bases at J, with 23 bases in the middle. This CDR3 spans 17 amino acids. Germline CDR1 reads MGHRA; CDR2 reads YSYEKL. In DNA form, the CDR3 reads TGCGCCAGCAGCCAAGCAAGACTGGGGGGTCACAGACAGGAAGCTTTCTTT. Its translation: CASSQARLGGHRQEAFF.

The chain employs TRBV19 and TRBJ1-6; D is unresolved. With 8 bases removed from V and 8 bases from J, the gap between germline ends came to 13 bases. Germline V gene data show CDR1 as LNHDA and CDR2 as SQIVND (reference sequence). This CDR3 is 13 amino acids long. The CDR3: CASAAGIYSPLHF. CDR3 DNA: TGTGCCAGTGCGGCGGGTATCTATTCACCCCTCCACTTT.

This clonotype was seen many times. This rearrangement joins TRBV18 to TRBJ1-5; D unclear. Germline-derived CDR1 and CDR2 are KGHSH and LQKENI. The CDR3 is 14 amino acids. V was pared by 3 bases and J by 9 bases, with 15 bases between. The CDR3 DNA reads as TGTGCCAGCTCACCCTCGGGAGGAAAGCGGCCCCAGCATTTT. It encodes CASSPSGGKRPQHF.

This clonotype was counted only a few times. This chain uses TRBV25-1 with TRBJ2-2, with D perhaps TRBD1 or TRBD2 (6 bases each). CDR3 size: 15 residues. Germline CDR1 and CDR2: MGHDK and SYGVNS. The V end was cut by 4 bases, the J end by 3 bases, with 12 bases between. This chain's CDR3 is CASSVWGADTGELFF. CDR3 bases: TGTGCCAGCAGTGTCTGGGGGGCTGACACCGGGGAGCTGTTTTTT.

The table lists this clonotype with many counts. The rearrangement joins TRBV10-3 to TRBJ2-7, with a tentative D call TRBD1 (6 bases). The germline V gene encodes CDR1 ENHRY and CDR2 SYGVKD. V was cut by 10 bases and J by 2 bases, with 15 bases left in between. The CDR3 sequence is 13 residues long. The CDR3 DNA is TGTGCCACCGCAGCGGACAGTGCCTACGAGCAGTACTTC. It yields the protein CATAADSAYEQYF.

This clonotype was found a few times. V is TRBV7-3 and J is TRBJ2-3; 7 positions match TRBD1. Germline V gene lookup returns CDR1 SGHTA and CDR2 FQGTGA. The CDR3 extends over 17 amino acids. With V trimmed by 0 bases and J by 0 bases, 6 bases remained unmatched. The CDR3 nucleotides are TGTGCCAGCAGCTTAACACAGGGGCACTATAGCACAGATACGCAGTATTTT. This sequence encodes CASSLTQGHYSTDTQYF.

In its sample, this clonotype was seen many times. This chain joins TRBV20-1 and TRBJ1-2; TRBD1 matches 7 bases. V was pared by 8 bases and J by 4 bases, with 16 bases of the junction left unmatched. This CDR3 comprises 15 residues. Germline V lookup: CDR1 DFQATT, CDR2 SNEGSKA (reference sequence). CDR3 sequence: CSLSTGRDLGYGYTF. The CDR3 bases are TGCAGTCTGTCGACAGGGCGCGATTTAGGCTATGGCTACACCTTC.

This clonotype was detected many times. The CDR3 here is CASSRAAVRSDEQYF. The CDR3 DNA reads as TGCGCCAGCAGCCGGGCGGCAGTGAGGTCCGACGAGCAGTACTTC. V and J are TRBV5-1 and TRBJ2-7; D gene ambiguous. This CDR3 has 15 amino acids. The germline V gene encodes CDR1 SGHRS and CDR2 YFSETQ. The V end lost 4 bases, the J end lost 5 bases, and 19 bases lay between the germline ends.

This clonotype was seen more than once but under ten times. The CDR3 region has the DNA TGCAGTGCGGGCGGCAGCACAGATACGCAGTATTTT. Translation gives CSAGGSTDTQYF. The chain employs TRBV20-1 and TRBJ2-3; D call uncertain. Per germline, CDR1 DFQATT and CDR2 SNEGSKA (reference sequence). V lost 6 bases and J lost 0, with 7 bases in between. The CDR3 runs to 12 residues.

V is TRBV6-6 and J is TRBJ2-7; possible D gene TRBD1, 6 bases. Germline lookup yields CDR1 MNHNY and CDR2 SVGAGI (reference sequence). This CDR3 is 14 amino acids long. Trimming pared 1 base from V and 3 bases from J, leaving 10 bases between. CDR3 residues: CASSYFEGDYEQYF. The CDR3 nucleotides are TGTGCCAGCAGTTACTTTGAGGGGGACTACGAGCAGTACTTC.

The rearrangement joins TRBV5-1 to TRBJ2-7, with TRBD2 as a possible D gene (5 bases). Trimming shortened V by 3 bases and J by 0 bases, and 10 bases separated the two germline ends. In germline, CDR1 is SGHRS, CDR2 YFSETQ. The CDR3 totals 14 residues. CDR3 in amino acids: CASSSASNSYEQYF. In DNA, the CDR3 is TGCGCCAGCAGCTCAGCTAGCAACTCCTACGAGCAGTACTTC. Supplemented by reference TRBV5-1 and TRBJ2-7, the full variable domain reads KAGVTQTPRYLIKTRGQQVTLSCSPISGHRSVSWYQQTPGQGLQFLFEYFSETQRNKGNFPGRFSGRQFSNSRSEMNVSTLELGDSALYLCASSSASNSYEQYFGPGTRLTVT.

This clonotype was seen many times. The chain links TRBV6-6 to TRBJ2-3, with 8 bases aligning to TRBD1. The junction had 3 bases not matched to a gene; V was cut back by 0 bases and J by 1 base. Germline-derived CDR1 and CDR2 are MNHNY and SVGAGI (reference sequence). The CDR3 spans 16 residues. The CDR3 region is CASSYSSGQGTDTQYF. In DNA form, the CDR3 reads TGTGCCAGCAGTTACTCGTCGGGACAGGGCACAGATACGCAGTATTTT.

This chain connects TRBV19 to TRBJ1-2; D ambiguous. V lost 2 bases, J lost 3 bases, and 13 bases lay in between. This CDR3 is 15 amino acids long. CDR1 is LNHDA, CDR2 SQIVND, per germline (reference sequence). CDR3 sequence: CASSIPPSGDYGYTF. Here the CDR3 DNA reads TGTGCCAGTAGTATACCTCCCTCTGGGGACTATGGCTACACCTTC.

In its sample, this clonotype was seen many times. The genes are TRBV11-1 and TRBJ2-7, with D hard to call. This CDR3 is built from 13 residues. From germline, CDR1 is SGHAT and CDR2 FQDESV (reference sequence). Trimming removed 7 bases from V and 6 bases from J, with 16 bases in between. In DNA form, the CDR3 reads TGTGCCAGCAACTTCGCCGGTTTTGGCGAGCAGTACTTC. It is translated as CASNFAGFGEQYF.

This chain connects TRBV2 to TRBJ2-1, with 13 bases that match TRBD2. The CDR3 spans 17 residues. The germline gives CDR1 SNHLY, CDR2 FYNNEI. Losses at the gene ends were 2 bases for V and 9 bases for J; bases not matched to a gene: 10. As DNA, the CDR3 is TGTGCCAGCAGTGAAACCCACCCACTAGCGGGGGGGCCTGAGCAGTTCTTC. Amino acid sequence: CASSETHPLAGGPEQFF.